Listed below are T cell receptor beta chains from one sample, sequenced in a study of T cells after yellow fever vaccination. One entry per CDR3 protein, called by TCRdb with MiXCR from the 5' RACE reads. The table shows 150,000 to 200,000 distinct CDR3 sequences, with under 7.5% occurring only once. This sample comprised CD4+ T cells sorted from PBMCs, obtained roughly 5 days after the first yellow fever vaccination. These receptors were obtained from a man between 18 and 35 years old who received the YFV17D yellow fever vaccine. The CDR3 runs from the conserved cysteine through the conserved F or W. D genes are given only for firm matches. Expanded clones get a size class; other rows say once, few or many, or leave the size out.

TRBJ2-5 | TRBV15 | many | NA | CATSRDEGAQYF | TGTGCCACCAGCAGAGATGAAGGAGCCCAGTACTTC
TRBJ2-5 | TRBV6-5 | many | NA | CASSWGNREETQYF | TGTGCCAGCAGTTGGGGGAATCGAGAAGAGACCCAGTACTTC
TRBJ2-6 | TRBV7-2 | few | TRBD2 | CASNPREAGANVLTF | TGTGCCAGCAACCCGCGGGAGGCTGGGGCCAACGTCCTGACTTTC
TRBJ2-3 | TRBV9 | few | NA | CASSVRDTLTDTQYF | TGTGCCAGCAGCGTCCGGGACACCCTCACAGATACGCAGTATTTT
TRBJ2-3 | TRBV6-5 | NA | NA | CASSALGNTQYF | TGTGCCAGCAGTGCGCTAGGGAATACGCAGTATTTT
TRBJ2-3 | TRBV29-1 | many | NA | CSVRGTSADTQYF | TGCAGCGTTCGGGGTACCTCCGCAGATACGCAGTATTTT
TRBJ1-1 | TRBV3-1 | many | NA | CASSPMLGGGVNTEAFF | TGTGCCAGCAGCCCCATGCTGGGGGGGGGCGTAAACACTGAAGCTTTCTTT
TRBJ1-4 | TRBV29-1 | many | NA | CSVEGSTENNEKLFF | TGCAGCGTTGAAGGTTCGACAGAGAATAATGAAAAACTGTTTTTT
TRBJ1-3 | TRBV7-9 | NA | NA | CASRAVLRAGNTIYF | TGTGCCAGCAGAGCCGTCCTAAGGGCTGGAAACACCATATATTTT
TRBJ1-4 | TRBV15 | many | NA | CATSRDLGWDEKLFF | TGTGCCACCAGCAGAGATCTGGGGTGGGATGAAAAACTGTTTTTT
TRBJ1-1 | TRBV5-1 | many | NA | CASSLTGDGTEAFF | TGCGCCAGCAGCTTGACGGGGGATGGCACTGAAGCTTTCTTT
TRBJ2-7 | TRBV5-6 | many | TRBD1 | CASSPPGTGYYEQYF | TGTGCCAGCAGCCCCCCCGGGACAGGCTACTACGAGCAGTACTTC
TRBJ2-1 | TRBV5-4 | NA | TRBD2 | CASSYAGTSGLNEQFF | TGTGCCAGCAGCTATGCAGGGACTAGCGGGTTGAATGAGCAGTTCTTC
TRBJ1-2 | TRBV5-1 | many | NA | CASSPGVTYGYTF | TGCGCCAGCAGCCCGGGGGTGACCTATGGCTACACCTTC
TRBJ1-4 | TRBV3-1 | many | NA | CASSQVHEEKLFF | TGTGCCAGCAGCCAAGTTCATGAGGAAAAACTGTTTTTT
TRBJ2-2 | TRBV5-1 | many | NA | CASSLGVVGELFF | TGCGCCAGCAGCTTGGGAGTGGTCGGGGAGCTGTTTTTT
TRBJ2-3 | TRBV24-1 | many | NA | CATALSGAGTTDTQYF | TGTGCCACCGCTTTATCCGGGGCAGGTACTACAGATACGCAGTATTTT